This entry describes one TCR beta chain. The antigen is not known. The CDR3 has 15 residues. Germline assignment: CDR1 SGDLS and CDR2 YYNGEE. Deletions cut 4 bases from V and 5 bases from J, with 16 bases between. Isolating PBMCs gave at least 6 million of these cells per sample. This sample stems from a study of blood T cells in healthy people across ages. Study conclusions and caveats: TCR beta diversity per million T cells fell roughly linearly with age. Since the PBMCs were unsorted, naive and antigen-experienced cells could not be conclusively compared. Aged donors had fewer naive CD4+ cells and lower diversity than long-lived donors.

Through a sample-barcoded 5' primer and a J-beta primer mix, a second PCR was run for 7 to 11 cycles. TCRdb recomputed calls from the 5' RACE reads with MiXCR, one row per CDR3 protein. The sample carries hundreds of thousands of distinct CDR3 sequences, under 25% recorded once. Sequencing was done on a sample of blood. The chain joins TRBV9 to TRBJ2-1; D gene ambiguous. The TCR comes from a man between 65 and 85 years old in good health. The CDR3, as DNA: TGTGCCAGCAGCCCCCGAGGAGTGGCTAACAATGAGCAGTTCTTC. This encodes CASSPRGVANNEQFF.